Listed below are T cell receptor beta chains from one sample, sequenced in a study of technical replicates of blood from a handful of donors. Libraries were prepared by immunoSEQ multiplex PCR; TCRdb keeps only in-frame clonotypes and omits some of them. Of more than 75,000 clones in the sample, roughly 95% were seen once. The sequenced sample was T cells isolated from PBMCs. Every receptor here comes from a human donor in good health. CDR3s include the opening cysteine and the closing phenylalanine or tryptophan. The order of the fields is V gene, D gene, clone size, J gene, CDR3 protein, CDR3 DNA. The D gene is left open where the match is weak. Clone size, where shown, is once, few, many, or a class for clones that have expanded.

v_gene: TRBV5-4; d_gene: TRBD2; abundance: once; j_gene: TRBJ2-7; CDR3aa: CASSHGKRDLSYEQYF; CDR3nt: TGTGCCAGCAGCCATGGAAAGCGGGACCTCTCCTACGAGCAGTACTTC
v_gene: TRBV5-1; d_gene: .; abundance: .; j_gene: TRBJ1-2; CDR3aa: CASSSTLGEAYGYTF; CDR3nt: TGCGCCAGCAGCTCAACGTTAGGGGAGGCCTATGGCTACACCTTC
v_gene: TRBV10-3; d_gene: .; abundance: .; j_gene: TRBJ2-2; CDR3aa: CAITKGFIGGLTGELFF; CDR3nt: TGTGCCATCACTAAGGGATTTATAGGAGGCTTGACCGGGGAGCTGTTTTTT
v_gene: TRBV10-1; d_gene: TRBD2; abundance: .; j_gene: TRBJ2-3; CDR3aa: CASSRGGTDTQYF; CDR3nt: TGCGCCAGCAGCCGGGGAGGGACAGATACGCAGTATTTT
v_gene: TRBV29-1; d_gene: TRBD1; abundance: .; j_gene: TRBJ1-2; CDR3aa: CSADTGTGGARGYTF; CDR3nt: TGCAGCGCTGACACCGGGACAGGGGGCGCGAGGGGCTACACCTTC
v_gene: TRBV21-1; d_gene: .; abundance: .; j_gene: TRBJ2-2; CDR3aa: CASSNSYTGELFF; CDR3nt: TGTGCCAGCAGCAATTCGTACACCGGGGAGCTGTTTTTT
v_gene: TRBV19; d_gene: TRBD2; abundance: .; j_gene: TRBJ2-7; CDR3aa: CASSIASGSTYEQYF; CDR3nt: TGTGCCAGTAGTATTGCTAGCGGGAGTACCTACGAGCAGTACTTC
v_gene: TRBV5-1; d_gene: TRBD1; abundance: .; j_gene: TRBJ1-1; CDR3aa: CASSPAGTGAEAFF; CDR3nt: TGCGCCAGCAGCCCAGCCGGGACAGGGGCTGAAGCTTTCTTT
v_gene: TRBV9; d_gene: .; abundance: .; j_gene: TRBJ2-1; CDR3aa: CASSVDGGEQFF; CDR3nt: TGTGCCAGCAGCGTAGACGGGGGAGAGCAGTTCTTC
v_gene: TRBV30; d_gene: .; abundance: .; j_gene: TRBJ2-7; CDR3aa: CASTAMSSYEQYF; CDR3nt: TGTGCCTCCACCGCGATGAGCTCCTACGAGCAGTACTTC
v_gene: TRBV7-9; d_gene: .; abundance: .; j_gene: TRBJ1-4; CDR3aa: CASSLAGSEKLFF; CDR3nt: TGTGCCAGCAGCTTAGCAGGGAGCGAAAAACTGTTTTTT
v_gene: TRBV7-9; d_gene: TRBD1; abundance: .; j_gene: TRBJ1-1; CDR3aa: CASSPGKGQGVGMTEAFF; CDR3nt: TGTGCCAGCAGCCCTGGAAAGGGACAGGGAGTCGGGATGACTGAAGCTTTCTTT
v_gene: TRBV6-5; d_gene: .; abundance: .; j_gene: TRBJ2-3; CDR3aa: CASRPILTDTQYF; CDR3nt: TGTGCCAGCAGACCTATTCTAACTGATACGCAGTATTTT
v_gene: TRBV28; d_gene: .; abundance: once; j_gene: TRBJ2-7; CDR3aa: CASSELTTRMYF; CDR3nt: TGTGCCAGCAGCGAATTGACAACTCGGATGTACTTC
v_gene: TRBV2; d_gene: TRBD2; abundance: .; j_gene: TRBJ2-2; CDR3aa: CASKLAGHAGELFF; CDR3nt: TGTGCCAGCAAACTAGCGGGTCATGCCGGGGAGCTGTTTTTT
v_gene: TRBV2; d_gene: TRBD1; abundance: once; j_gene: TRBJ2-5; CDR3aa: CATNRDRRWETQYF; CDR3nt: TGTGCCACCAATAGGGACAGGCGGTGGGAGACCCAGTACTTC
v_gene: TRBV5-1; d_gene: .; abundance: .; j_gene: TRBJ2-1; CDR3aa: CASSFTTGNNEQFF; CDR3nt: TGCGCCAGCAGCTTTACGACGGGAAACAATGAGCAGTTCTTC
v_gene: TRBV7-9; d_gene: .; abundance: .; j_gene: TRBJ2-2; CDR3aa: CASSLGQGNTGELFF; CDR3nt: TGTGCCAGCAGCCTAGGGCAGGGCAACACCGGGGAGCTGTTTTTT
v_gene: TRBV10-2; d_gene: .; abundance: .; j_gene: TRBJ1-2; CDR3aa: CASSGQGPRYGYTF; CDR3nt: TGCGCCAGCAGTGGTCAGGGGCCCCGCTATGGCTACACCTTC
v_gene: TRBV6-5; d_gene: .; abundance: .; j_gene: TRBJ1-1; CDR3aa: CASLDSGGPTEAFF; CDR3nt: TGTGCCAGCCTAGACAGCGGAGGGCCCACTGAAGCTTTCTTT
v_gene: TRBV5-1; d_gene: .; abundance: .; j_gene: TRBJ2-5; CDR3aa: CASSLEGTPKETQYF; CDR3nt: TGCGCCAGCAGCTTAGAAGGGACTCCTAAAGAGACCCAGTACTTC
v_gene: TRBV5-1; d_gene: .; abundance: .; j_gene: TRBJ1-2; CDR3aa: CASSLEGGQFYGYTF; CDR3nt: TGCGCCAGCAGCTTGGAAGGAGGCCAATTCTATGGCTACACCTTC
v_gene: TRBV6-5; d_gene: .; abundance: .; j_gene: TRBJ2-4; CDR3aa: CASRDSSKNIQYF; CDR3nt: TGTGCCAGCAGGGACAGTTCCAAAAACATTCAGTACTTC
v_gene: TRBV25-1; d_gene: TRBD1; abundance: .; j_gene: TRBJ1-1; CDR3aa: CASRGQGWNTEAFF; CDR3nt: TGTGCCAGCAGGGGACAGGGATGGAACACTGAAGCTTTCTTT
v_gene: TRBV4-1; d_gene: TRBD1; abundance: .; j_gene: TRBJ2-7; CDR3aa: CASSQEGTGRDEQYF; CDR3nt: TGCGCCAGCAGCCAAGAGGGGACAGGGAGGGACGAGCAGTACTTC
v_gene: TRBV19; d_gene: .; abundance: .; j_gene: TRBJ2-1; CDR3aa: CASSIDLESEQFF; CDR3nt: TGTGCCAGTAGTATAGATTTAGAATCTGAGCAGTTCTTC
v_gene: TRBV15; d_gene: .; abundance: .; j_gene: TRBJ1-2; CDR3aa: CATSPGFNYGYTF; CDR3nt: TGTGCCACCAGCCCCGGGTTTAACTATGGCTACACCTTC
v_gene: TRBV16; d_gene: TRBD1; abundance: .; j_gene: TRBJ2-7; CDR3aa: CASSFRDRGYEQYF; CDR3nt: TGTGCCAGCTCCTTCCGAGACAGGGGTTACGAGCAGTACTTC
v_gene: TRBV6-1; d_gene: TRBD2; abundance: .; j_gene: TRBJ2-2; CDR3aa: CASSAGLAGNTGELFF; CDR3nt: TGTGCCAGCAGTGCAGGACTAGCGGGAAACACCGGGGAGCTGTTTTTT
v_gene: TRBV5-4; d_gene: .; abundance: .; j_gene: TRBJ1-2; CDR3aa: CASSSPGGRKNYGYTF; CDR3nt: TGTGCCAGCAGCTCCCCTGGCGGCCGAAAGAACTATGGCTACACCTTC
v_gene: TRBV28; d_gene: TRBD1; abundance: once; j_gene: TRBJ1-5; CDR3aa: CASRPGQQYQPQHF; CDR3nt: TGTGCCAGCAGACCGGGACAGCAATATCAGCCCCAGCATTTT
v_gene: TRBV19; d_gene: .; abundance: .; j_gene: TRBJ1-2; CDR3aa: CASSGTYANYGYTF; CDR3nt: TGTGCCAGTAGTGGTACATATGCTAACTATGGCTACACCTTC
v_gene: TRBV27; d_gene: TRBD2; abundance: .; j_gene: TRBJ2-2; CDR3aa: CASRPTSGLPGELFF; CDR3nt: TGTGCCAGCAGACCCACTAGCGGGCTCCCCGGGGAGCTGTTTTTT
v_gene: TRBV27; d_gene: TRBD1; abundance: .; j_gene: TRBJ2-5; CDR3aa: CASSLSFILTGANQETQYF; CDR3nt: TGTGCCAGCAGTTTATCTTTTATTTTGACAGGGGCTAACCAAGAGACCCAGTACTTC
v_gene: TRBV9; d_gene: .; abundance: .; j_gene: TRBJ2-1; CDR3aa: CASSVAEFSYNEQFF; CDR3nt: TGTGCCAGCAGCGTAGCGGAGTTTTCCTACAATGAGCAGTTCTTC
v_gene: TRBV19; d_gene: TRBD1; abundance: .; j_gene: TRBJ2-7; CDR3aa: CASSRDRSYEQYF; CDR3nt: TGTGCCAGTAGTAGGGACAGGTCCTACGAGCAGTACTTC
v_gene: TRBV6-5; d_gene: .; abundance: .; j_gene: TRBJ2-5; CDR3aa: CASSYSAGSETQYF; CDR3nt: TGTGCCAGCAGTTACTCGGCGGGAAGCGAGACCCAGTACTTC
v_gene: TRBV19; d_gene: TRBD1; abundance: .; j_gene: TRBJ1-2; CDR3aa: CASAPGQGAGYGYTF; CDR3nt: TGTGCCAGTGCTCCGGGACAGGGGGCCGGGTATGGCTACACCTTC
v_gene: TRBV7-2; d_gene: TRBD2; abundance: .; j_gene: TRBJ2-7; CDR3aa: CASSLIAGTTVYEQYF; CDR3nt: TGTGCCAGCAGCCTTATAGCGGGGACCACCGTCTACGAGCAGTACTTC
v_gene: TRBV5-4; d_gene: TRBD1; abundance: .; j_gene: TRBJ2-5; CDR3aa: CASSDSRDRYQETQYF; CDR3nt: TGTGCCAGCAGCGACTCTAGGGACAGGTACCAAGAGACCCAGTACTTC
v_gene: TRBV2; d_gene: TRBD2; abundance: .; j_gene: TRBJ2-1; CDR3aa: CASSETSGGYEQFF; CDR3nt: TGTGCCAGCAGCGAGACTAGCGGGGGGTATGAGCAGTTCTTC
v_gene: TRBV5-6; d_gene: .; abundance: .; j_gene: TRBJ1-2; CDR3aa: CASSLEGRQDYGYTF; CDR3nt: TGTGCCAGCAGCTTGGAAGGCCGCCAGGACTATGGCTACACCTTC
v_gene: TRBV6-5; d_gene: .; abundance: .; j_gene: TRBJ2-5; CDR3aa: CAIKQGEGTQYF; CDR3nt: TGTGCCATCAAACAGGGAGAGGGGACCCAGTACTTC
v_gene: TRBV19; d_gene: .; abundance: .; j_gene: TRBJ1-1; CDR3aa: CASSTRAENTEAFF; CDR3nt: TGTGCCAGTAGTACCAGGGCGGAGAACACTGAAGCTTTCTTT
v_gene: TRBV5-4; d_gene: TRBD1; abundance: .; j_gene: TRBJ1-4; CDR3aa: CASNIYRDSTEKLFF; CDR3nt: TGTGCCAGCAATATCTACCGGGACAGCACTGAAAAACTGTTTTTT
v_gene: TRBV29-1; d_gene: .; abundance: .; j_gene: TRBJ1-2; CDR3aa: CSVAGNHGYTF; CDR3nt: TGCAGCGTTGCCGGGAACCATGGCTACACCTTC
v_gene: TRBV6-6; d_gene: .; abundance: .; j_gene: TRBJ2-5; CDR3aa: CASSKPEVQETQYF; CDR3nt: TGTGCCAGCAGTAAACCGGAGGTCCAAGAGACCCAGTACTTC
v_gene: TRBV6-1; d_gene: TRBD1; abundance: .; j_gene: TRBJ1-2; CDR3aa: CASVEPGQGALGYTF; CDR3nt: TGTGCCAGCGTAGAGCCGGGACAGGGGGCGCTTGGCTACACCTTC